This paragraph covers one T cell receptor (beta chain) sequence. CDR3 length equals 17 residues. Germline assignment: CDR1 MNHEY and CDR2 SVGAGI. V was cut by 4 bases and J by 4 bases, with 22 bases left in between. This sample was included in a study of kidney transplant recipient with SARS-CoV-2 infection. TCRdb reprocessed the reads via MiXCR and lists one record per CDR3 protein. The sample has roughly 250,000 distinct CDR3 sequences; around 28% are singletons. The clonotype originates from a male patient aged 25-45 years who had COVID-19 and was a kidney transplant recipient. Some T cells may be provided by the graft donor. The sample consisted of a blood sample, taken at baseline and between days 110 and 120 from a kidney transplant recipient. The chain uses TRBV6-5 and TRBJ1-2; D gene unclear. The CDR3 coding sequence is TGTGCCAGCAGTTTTCTTGGCTCTATGCGAAAGACCTATGGCTACACCTTC. Its translation is CASSFLGSMRKTYGYTF.